Each of the 17 T cell receptor beta chains below was sequenced from the same sample in a study of technical replicates of blood from a few donors. Produced via immunoSEQ multiplex PCR; TCRdb's table is partial and in-frame only. The table records tens of thousands of clones, 85% to 95% of them present only once. The sample consisted of T cells isolated from PBMCs. These receptors were collected from a human donor in good health.

The rearrangement uses TRBV28 and TRBJ1-5; no definite D call. The germline gives CDR1 MDHEN, CDR2 SYDVKM. The CDR3 is 18 amino acids. The V gene lost 3 bases and the J gene lost 3 bases, with 21 bases spanning the gap. The CDR3 bases are TGTGCCAGCAGTTTGTCAGTAGTTCTGAGAGGGAACAATCAGCCCCAGCATTTT. Translated: CASSLSVVLRGNNQPQHF.

CDR3 region: CATGTANTGELFF. The CDR3 bases are TGTGCCACCGGGACTGCTAACACCGGGGAGCTGTTTTTT. This rearrangement joins TRBV5-4 to TRBJ2-2; D may be TRBD2 (6 bases). V was trimmed by 9 bases and J by 2 bases, leaving 11 bases between them. This CDR3 spans 13 amino acids. The germline V gene encodes CDR1 SGHNT and CDR2 YYREEE (reference sequence).

The chain has TRBV28 and TRBJ2-2; tentatively, D is TRBD2 (6 bases). Trimming cost V 6 bases and J 4 bases, with 18 bases left between them. Germline-derived CDR1 and CDR2 are MDHEN and SYDVKM. CDR3 length equals 16 residues. The CDR3 here is CASSSAGTYFTGELFF. The CDR3 DNA is TGTGCCAGCAGCTCCGCCGGGACTTACTTCACCGGGGAGCTGTTTTTT.

This clone was observed a few times. The chain links TRBV4-2 to TRBJ2-3; the D gene is possibly TRBD2 (6 bases). Germline-derived CDR1 and CDR2 are LGHNA and YNFKEQ. The CDR3 consists of 15 residues. Trimming removed 6 bases at V and 5 bases at J, with 18 bases between. As DNA, the CDR3 is TGTGCCAGCAGTCCGGACTACCTCAGGGAAGATACGCAGTATTTT. Translated, it gives CASSPDYLREDTQYF.

This chain links TRBV18 with TRBJ2-7; weak D call: TRBD2 (6 bases). V shed 2 bases and J shed 3 bases, with 14 bases lying between them. CDR3 length equals 15 residues. Germline V lookup: CDR1 KGHSH, CDR2 LQKENI. CDR3 DNA: TGTGCCAGCTCACCAGATTCGGGACTCCGCTACGAGCAGTACTTC. Its translation is CASSPDSGLRYEQYF. The complete variable domain, with remaining parts taken from reference TRBV18 and TRBJ2-7, reads NAGVMQNPRHLVRRRGQEARLRCSPMKGHSHVYWYRQLPEEGLKFMVYLQKENIIDESGMPKERFSAEFPKEGPSILRIQQVVRGDSAAYFCASSPDSGLRYEQYFGPGTRLTVT.

The chain uses TRBV5-4 and TRBJ2-1; 8 bases agree with TRBD2. This CDR3 comprises 14 residues. V was pared by 3 bases and J by 7 bases, with 6 bases of the junction left unmatched. Germline loops: CDR1 SGHNT, CDR2 YYREEE (reference sequence). DNA for the CDR3: TGTGCCAGCAGCTGGGGAGGGACTAGTAATGAGCAGTTCTTC. Its translation: CASSWGGTSNEQFF.

The chain carries TRBV28 and TRBJ1-2; a weak D match, TRBD1 (6 bases). V was cut by 6 bases and J by 3 bases, with 26 bases left in between. This CDR3 is built from 18 residues. The germline V gene encodes CDR1 MDHEN and CDR2 SYDVKM. The DNA for the CDR3 is TGTGCCAGCAGCAATTTGACCCCGGATATTAGGACAGACTATGGCTACACCTTC. Translated, it gives CASSNLTPDIRTDYGYTF.

This chain joins TRBV10-1 and TRBJ1-5; TRBD1 matches at 7 bases. Losses at the gene ends were 5 bases for V and 7 bases for J; bases not matched to a gene: 5. Germline values: CDR1 WNHNN, CDR2 SYGVQD (reference sequence). The length of the CDR3 is 13 residues. CDR3 sequence reads: CASSIGGHQPQHF. DNA of the CDR3: TGCGCCAGCAGTATAGGGGGCCACCAGCCCCAGCATTTT.

The chain employs TRBV29-1 and TRBJ1-4; the D is unclear. CDR3 length: 12 amino acids. Germline CDR1 is SQVTM and CDR2 is ANQGSEA. The germline V and J ends were trimmed by 4 bases and 7 bases, with 10 bases remaining between them. The CDR3, as DNA: TGCAGCGTTGCTAGGGAGAGTGAAAAACTGTTTTTT. This codes for CSVARESEKLFF.

The rearrangement links TRBV20-1 to TRBJ2-5; D gene ambiguous. CDR3 length: 10 residues. Germline values: CDR1 DFQATT, CDR2 SNEGSKA (reference sequence). V lost 6 bases and J lost 2, with 4 bases in between. The CDR3 DNA sequence: TGCAGTGCAGCGCAAGAGACCCAGTACTTC. Protein product: CSAAQETQYF.

V and J are TRBV6-5 and TRBJ2-3; TRBD1 matches 7 bases. The CDR3 loop spans 16 amino acids. CDR1 and CDR2 from the germline V gene are MNHEY and SVGAGI. J was trimmed by 0 bases and V by 0 bases; bases with no gene match: 3. The CDR3: CASSYSKTGSTDTQYF. The CDR3, as DNA: TGTGCCAGCAGTTACTCTAAGACAGGGAGCACAGATACGCAGTATTTT.

V and J are TRBV10-2 and TRBJ1-3; TRBD1 aligns across 9 bases. V was pared by 2 bases and J by 1 base, with 12 bases of the junction left unmatched. Germline V gene lookup returns CDR1 WSHSY and CDR2 SAAADI. The CDR3 is 19 residues long. CDR3 bases: TGCGCCAGCAGTGAGGGGACAGGGATCCCCCTAAGGTCTGGAAACACCATATATTTT. Translating gives CASSEGTGIPLRSGNTIYF.

This clone appeared once. J is TRBJ2-5 and V is TRBV29-1, with D possibly TRBD2 on 5 matching bases. There are 8 residues in the CDR3. Germline V gives CDR1 SQVTM, CDR2 ANQGSEA. Trimming removed 6 bases from V and 9 bases from J, with 5 bases in between. The CDR3 DNA sequence: TGCAGCGTGAGGGCCCAGTACTTC. This encodes CSVRAQYF.

The V call is TRBV6-1, the J call TRBJ1-2; possible D gene TRBD1, 6 bases. The V gene lost 10 bases and the J gene lost 3 bases, with 9 bases spanning the gap. CDR1 is MNHNS and CDR2 is SASEGT in the germline V gene. This CDR3 is built from 11 residues. The CDR3, as DNA: TGTGCCACGAACAGGGACTATGGCTACACCTTC. It translates to CATNRDYGYTF.

The chain recombines TRBV7-7 with TRBJ2-5, with a weak D call TRBD1 (6 bases). The germline CDR1 and CDR2 sequences are SSHAT and FNYEAQ (reference sequence). Trimming removed 4 bases at V and 5 bases at J, with 14 bases between. This CDR3 has 14 amino acids. CDR3 protein: CASSSPGAGETQYF. The CDR3 DNA reads as TGTGCCAGCAGCTCCCCAGGGGCCGGGGAGACCCAGTACTTC.

V and J are TRBV12-5 and TRBJ1-4; D ambiguous. The CDR3 length is 11 residues. Germline lookup yields CDR1 LGHNT and CDR2 FRNRAP. V was cut by 3 bases and J by 7 bases, with 3 bases left in between. The CDR3 loop reads CASGFGEKLFF. The DNA of the CDR3 is TGTGCTAGTGGTTTCGGTGAAAAACTGTTTTTT.

The chain couples TRBV7-2 to TRBJ1-2; D may be TRBD1 (6 bases). CDR1 and CDR2 from the germline V gene are SGHTA and FQGNSA. This CDR3 contains 18 residues. V was cut by 4 bases and J by 5 bases, with 26 bases left in between. CDR3 sequence reads: CASSSSRLDRGAEYGYTF. The CDR3 DNA reads as TGTGCCAGCAGCTCCTCCCGGCTCGATCGGGGGGCGGAATATGGCTACACCTTC.